Judged by abundance, the clone carrying this T cell receptor (beta chain) is medium-sized (0.01 to 0.1%). TCRdb recomputed clones from the PCR reads via MiXCR. The data show approximately 30,000 clones, about 25% seen once. This CDR3 has 13 residues. Germline loops: CDR1 MNHNS, CDR2 SASEGT. Unmatched junction bases numbered 1, after V lost 1 base and J lost 6 bases. The data derive from a study of metastatic and nonmetastatic thyroid tumors. Turning to the study itself: Comparative analysis of repertoires was undertaken across blood and tumor or nodule tissue obtained from malignant and benign thyroid patients.

No patient received treatment before thyroid surgery. The clonotype originates from a female donor with papillary thyroid cancer or a benign thyroid nodule (not recorded which). Some clones in this sample may be carry-over from other donors' samples. The sample taken for sequencing was blood. The genes are TRBV6-1 and TRBJ2-7; 9 bases map to TRBD1. The CDR3 sequence is CASSEGTGVEQYF. The CDR3 DNA follows: TGTGCCAGCAGTGAAGGGACAGGGGTCGAGCAGTACTTC.